Sequencing of this T cell receptor beta chain was carried out in a study of blood T cell repertoires in COVID-19. Study overall: Acute-phase and convalescent COVID-19 samples originated in the United States, Italy and Spain.

Authors' methods: Reference gene primer amplification in the assay estimated nucleated cell counts. TCRdb's copy holds only in-frame clones and misses some; the assay was immunoSEQ multiplex PCR. From that table come the V and J calls and clone size; the DNA was used to work out D and trimming. The table records some 57,000 clones, over 65% of them present only once. Seattle-derived patients entered the study during active infection and were followed longitudinally. Sequencing was done on a sample of peripheral blood. This clonotype originated in an elderly man with COVID-19, enrolled during active disease.

This CDR3 reads CATSALTSGSTDTQYF. The CDR3, as DNA: TGTGCCACCAGTGCCCTGACTAGCGGTAGCACAGATACGCAGTATTTT. The J gene is TRBJ2-3, the V gene TRBV24-1; 9 nucleotides match TRBD2. Per germline, CDR1 KGHDR and CDR2 SFDVKD. This CDR3 comprises 16 residues. V shed 5 bases, J shed 0 bases, and the junction held 5 bases outside the gene matches.